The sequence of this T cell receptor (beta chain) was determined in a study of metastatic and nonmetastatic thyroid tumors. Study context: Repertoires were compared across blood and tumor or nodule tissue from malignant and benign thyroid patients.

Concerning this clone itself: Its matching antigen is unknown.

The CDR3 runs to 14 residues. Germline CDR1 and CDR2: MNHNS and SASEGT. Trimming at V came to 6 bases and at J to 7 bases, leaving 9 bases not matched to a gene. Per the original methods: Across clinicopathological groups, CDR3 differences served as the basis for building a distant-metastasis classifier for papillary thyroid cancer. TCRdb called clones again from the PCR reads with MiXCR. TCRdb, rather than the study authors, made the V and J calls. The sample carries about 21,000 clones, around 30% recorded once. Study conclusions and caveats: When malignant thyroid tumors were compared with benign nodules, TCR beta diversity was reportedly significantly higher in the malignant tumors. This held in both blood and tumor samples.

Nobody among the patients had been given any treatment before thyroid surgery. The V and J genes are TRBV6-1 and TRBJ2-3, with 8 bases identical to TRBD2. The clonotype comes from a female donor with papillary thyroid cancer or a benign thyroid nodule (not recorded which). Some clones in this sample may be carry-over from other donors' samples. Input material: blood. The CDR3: CASRRSGVRYTQYF. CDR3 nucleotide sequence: TGTGCCAGCAGGCGTAGCGGGGTGAGGTATACGCAGTATTTT.